The 11 T cell receptor beta chains below come from one sample, sequenced in a study of control samples from healthy donors and cancer patients. This table comes from immunoSEQ multiplex PCR, and its TCRdb copy is limited to in-frame clones, with some not included. The data contain tens of thousands of clones, around 90% of them seen just once; the ten biggest clones take up over 12%. The sample comprised PBMCs. These receptors originate from a man in his 60s with head and neck cancer.

The chain carries TRBV2 and TRBJ2-7; TRBD2 is a possible D gene (7 bases). CDR1 and CDR2 from the germline V gene are SNHLY and FYNNEI. The CDR3 extends over 15 amino acids. Trimming pared 1 base from V and 4 bases from J, leaving 14 bases between. The CDR3 sequence: CASSEGGGRDYEQYF. Written as DNA, the CDR3 is TGTGCCAGCAGTGAAGGGGGGGGCAGGGATTACGAGCAGTACTTC.

V is TRBV30 and J is TRBJ1-2, with 11 nucleotides matching TRBD1. Germline V CDR1 and CDR2: GTSNPN, SVGIG (reference sequence). J was trimmed by 4 bases and V by 2 bases; bases with no gene match: 6. This CDR3 comprises 15 residues. The CDR3 DNA reads as TGTGCCTGGAGTAGGGGGACAGGGGGTTTCTATGGCTACACCTTC. Translating gives CAWSRGTGGFYGYTF.

This clone was counted a few times. CDR3 nucleotide sequence: TGTGCCAGCAGCTTAGGCCAAACCGGGAGCGAGCAGTACTTC. Its protein is CASSLGQTGSEQYF. This chain uses TRBV7-9 with TRBJ2-7, with D perhaps TRBD2 (6 bases). Germline V lookup: CDR1 SEHNR, CDR2 FQNEAQ (reference sequence). V was shortened by 1 base and J by 6 bases, with 13 bases between the two germline ends. The CDR3 spans 14 residues.

This rearrangement joins TRBV27 to TRBJ1-2; D might be TRBD1 (5 bases). The CDR3 consists of 15 residues. The germline CDR1 and CDR2 sequences are MNHEY and SMNVEV (reference sequence). Trimming pared 6 bases from V and 0 bases from J, leaving 14 bases between. CDR3 in DNA: TGTGCCAGCAGCGCTTCAGGGATAGCTAACTATGGCTACACCTTC. This translates into CASSASGIANYGYTF.

The chain combines TRBV5-4 with TRBJ2-1; 8 nucleotides align to TRBD1. Germline CDR1 SGHNT, CDR2 YYREEE (reference sequence). The CDR3 is made up of 16 amino acids. V dropped 3 bases and J dropped 4; count of bases not matched to a gene: 9. This chain's CDR3 is CASSSSTGATYNEQFF. The CDR3 DNA is TGTGCCAGCAGCTCCTCGACAGGGGCGACTTACAATGAGCAGTTCTTC.

The table lists this clone with a count of one. The gene calls are TRBV6-1 and TRBJ2-3; 8 nucleotides match TRBD1. The trim removed 0 bases at V and 1 base at J, leaving 6 bases unmatched. The CDR3 covers 17 residues. The germline V gene has CDR1 MNHNS and CDR2 SASEGT. CDR3 region: CASSEAPRGRGTDTQYF. The CDR3 DNA is TGTGCCAGCAGTGAAGCGCCCAGGGGGCGTGGCACAGATACGCAGTATTTT.

The genes are TRBV9 and TRBJ2-5, with D possibly matching TRBD1 (6 bases). In germline, CDR1 is SGDLS, CDR2 YYNGEE. V lost 4 bases and J lost 5, with 15 bases in between. This CDR3 has 14 residues. In DNA, the CDR3 is TGTGCCAGCAGCTTACAGGGATCGAGGGAGACCCAGTACTTC. Translating gives CASSLQGSRETQYF.

This chain links TRBV7-9 with TRBJ2-7; unclear D gene. The germline V and J ends were trimmed by 3 bases and 3 bases, with 15 bases remaining between them. The germline V gene has CDR1 SEHNR and CDR2 FQNEAQ (reference sequence). This CDR3 is built from 15 residues. CDR3 in amino acids: CASSFETVSLYEQYF. The DNA of the CDR3 is TGTGCCAGCAGCTTCGAGACTGTTTCCCTCTACGAGCAGTACTTC. Using reference TRBV7-9 and TRBJ2-7 for the parts outside the CDR3, the full variable domain is DTGVSQNPRHKITKRGQNVTFRCDPISEHNRLYWYRQTLGQGPEFLTYFQNEAQLEKSRLLSDRFSAERPKGSFSTLEIQRTEQGDSAMYLCASSFETVSLYEQYFGPGTRLTVT.

V gene TRBV27 combines with J gene TRBJ2-3; tentatively, D is TRBD2 (5 bases). The V end was cut by 5 bases, the J end by 2 bases, with 17 bases between. Germline V gene lookup returns CDR1 MNHEY and CDR2 SMNVEV (reference sequence). The CDR3 runs 16 residues. CDR3 bases: TGTGCCAGCAGTCCCTACCGTTCGCGGGTCACAGATACGCAGTATTTT. Residues: CASSPYRSRVTDTQYF.

The chain couples TRBV14 to TRBJ1-6, with D unclear. Germline CDR1 SGHDN, CDR2 FVKESK. This CDR3 is 11 amino acids long. The V gene lost 1 base and the J gene lost 16 bases, with 8 bases spanning the gap. In DNA, the CDR3 is TGTGCCAGCAGCCAAGGGGCGGTACTCCACTTT. It translates to CASSQGAVLHF.

The V gene is TRBV7-2, the J gene TRBJ1-6; possible D gene TRBD1, 5 bases. Germline V gene lookup returns CDR1 SGHTA and CDR2 FQGNSA. V dropped 1 base and J dropped 6 bases, with 10 bases sitting between them. The CDR3 is made up of 15 amino acids. DNA of the CDR3: TGTGCCAGCAGCTTAGGTAGGGGTAGTAATTCACCCCTCCACTTT. This translates into CASSLGRGSNSPLHF.